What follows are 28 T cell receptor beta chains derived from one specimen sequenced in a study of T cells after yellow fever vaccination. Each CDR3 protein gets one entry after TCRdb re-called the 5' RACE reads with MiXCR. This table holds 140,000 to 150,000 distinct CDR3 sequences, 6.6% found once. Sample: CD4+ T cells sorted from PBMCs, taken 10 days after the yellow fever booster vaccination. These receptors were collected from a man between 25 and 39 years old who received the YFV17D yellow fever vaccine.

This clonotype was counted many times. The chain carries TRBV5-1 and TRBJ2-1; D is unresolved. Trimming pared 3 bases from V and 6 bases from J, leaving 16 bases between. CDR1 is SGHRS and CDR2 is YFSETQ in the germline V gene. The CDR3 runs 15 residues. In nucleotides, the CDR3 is TGCGCCAGCAGCTCTGACTGGGTTGTGACCAATGAGCAGTTCTTC. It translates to CASSSDWVVTNEQFF.

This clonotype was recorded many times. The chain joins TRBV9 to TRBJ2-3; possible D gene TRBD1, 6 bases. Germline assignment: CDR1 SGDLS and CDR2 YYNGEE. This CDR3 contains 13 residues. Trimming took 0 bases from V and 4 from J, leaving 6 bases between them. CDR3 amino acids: CASSVAGADTQYF. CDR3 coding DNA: TGTGCCAGCAGCGTAGCAGGGGCAGATACGCAGTATTTT. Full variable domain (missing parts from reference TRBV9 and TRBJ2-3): DSGVTQTPKHLITATGQRVTLRCSPRSGDLSVYWYQQSLDQGLQFLIQYYNGEERAKGNILERFSAQQFPDLHSELNLSSLELGDSALYFCASSVAGADTQYFGPGTRLTVL.

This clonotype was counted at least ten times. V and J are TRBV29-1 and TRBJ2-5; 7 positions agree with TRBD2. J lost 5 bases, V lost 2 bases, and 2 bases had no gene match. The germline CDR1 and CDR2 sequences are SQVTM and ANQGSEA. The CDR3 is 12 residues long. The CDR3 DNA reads TGCAGCGTTGAATTCGGGAGGGAGACCCAGTACTTC. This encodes CSVEFGRETQYF.

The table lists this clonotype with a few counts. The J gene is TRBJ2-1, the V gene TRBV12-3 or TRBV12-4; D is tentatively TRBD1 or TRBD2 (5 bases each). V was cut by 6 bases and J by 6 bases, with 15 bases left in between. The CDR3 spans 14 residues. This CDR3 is CASSTGAHINEQFF. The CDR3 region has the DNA TGTGCCAGCAGCACCGGGGCCCACATCAATGAGCAGTTCTTC.

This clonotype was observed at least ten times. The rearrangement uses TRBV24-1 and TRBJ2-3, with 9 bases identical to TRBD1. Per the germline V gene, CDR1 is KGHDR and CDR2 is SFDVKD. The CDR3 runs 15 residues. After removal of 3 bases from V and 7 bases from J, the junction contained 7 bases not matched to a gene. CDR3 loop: CATSDGTGNEHTQYF. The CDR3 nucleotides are TGTGCCACCAGTGATGGGACAGGGAATGAACATACGCAGTATTTT.

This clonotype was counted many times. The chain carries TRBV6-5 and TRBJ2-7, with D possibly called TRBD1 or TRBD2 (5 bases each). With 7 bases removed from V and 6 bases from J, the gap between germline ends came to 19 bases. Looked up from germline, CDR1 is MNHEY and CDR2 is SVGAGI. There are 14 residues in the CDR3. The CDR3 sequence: CASTPGPSRVEQYF. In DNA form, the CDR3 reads TGTGCCAGCACCCCGGGACCCTCCCGGGTCGAGCAGTACTTC.

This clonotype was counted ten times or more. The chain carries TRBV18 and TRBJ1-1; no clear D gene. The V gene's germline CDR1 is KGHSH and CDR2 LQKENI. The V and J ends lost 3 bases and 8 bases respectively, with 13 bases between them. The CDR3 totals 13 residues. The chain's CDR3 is CASSPPPGSEAFF. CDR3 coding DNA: TGTGCCAGCTCACCTCCCCCGGGCTCCGAAGCTTTCTTT.

The CDR3 protein is CSARVGQGGYTF. The CDR3 DNA reads TGCAGTGCTAGGGTAGGGCAAGGCGGCTACACCTTC. The chain recombines TRBV20-1 with TRBJ1-2, with D hard to call. V was trimmed by 3 bases and J by 8 bases, leaving 13 bases between them. Germline-derived CDR1 and CDR2 are DFQATT and SNEGSKA (reference sequence). CDR3 length: 12 residues.

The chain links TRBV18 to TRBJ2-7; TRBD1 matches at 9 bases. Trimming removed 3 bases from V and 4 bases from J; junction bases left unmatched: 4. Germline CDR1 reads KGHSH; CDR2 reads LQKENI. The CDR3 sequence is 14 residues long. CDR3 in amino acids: CASSPGTGLYEQYF. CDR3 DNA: TGTGCCAGCTCACCCGGGACAGGGTTGTACGAGCAGTACTTC.

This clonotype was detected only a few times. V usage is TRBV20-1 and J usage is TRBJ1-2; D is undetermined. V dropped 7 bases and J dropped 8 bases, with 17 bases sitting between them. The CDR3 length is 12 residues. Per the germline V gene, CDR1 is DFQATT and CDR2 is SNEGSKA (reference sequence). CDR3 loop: CSVRGGDQGYTF. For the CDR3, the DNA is TGCAGTGTGCGAGGCGGAGACCAGGGCTACACCTTC.

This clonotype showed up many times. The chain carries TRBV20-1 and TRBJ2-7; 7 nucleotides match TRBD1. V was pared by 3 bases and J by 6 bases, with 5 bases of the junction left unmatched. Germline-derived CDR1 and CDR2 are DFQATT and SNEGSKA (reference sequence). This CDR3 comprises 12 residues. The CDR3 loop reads CSASEGAGEQYF. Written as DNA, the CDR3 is TGCAGTGCTAGCGAGGGGGCTGGCGAGCAGTACTTC.

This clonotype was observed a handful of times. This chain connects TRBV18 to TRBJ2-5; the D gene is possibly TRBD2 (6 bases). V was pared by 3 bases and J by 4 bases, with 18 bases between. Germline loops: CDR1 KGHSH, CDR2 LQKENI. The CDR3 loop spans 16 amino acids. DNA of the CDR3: TGTGCCAGCTCACCTCTCAGGCGGGATTCGCGAGAGACCCAGTACTTC. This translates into CASSPLRRDSRETQYF.

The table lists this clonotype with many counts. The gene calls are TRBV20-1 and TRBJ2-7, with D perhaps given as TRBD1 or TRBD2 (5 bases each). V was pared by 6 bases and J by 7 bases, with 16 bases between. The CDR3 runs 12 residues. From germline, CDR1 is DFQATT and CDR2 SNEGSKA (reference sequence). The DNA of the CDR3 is TGCAGTGCAACTAGGGACCCCCTTGAGCAGTACTTC. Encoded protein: CSATRDPLEQYF.

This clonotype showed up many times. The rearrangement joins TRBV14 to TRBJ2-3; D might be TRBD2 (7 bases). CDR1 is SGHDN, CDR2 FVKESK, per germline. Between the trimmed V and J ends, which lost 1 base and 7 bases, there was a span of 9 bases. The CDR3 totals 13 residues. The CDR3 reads CASSQAGGNTQYF. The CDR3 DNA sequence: TGTGCCAGCAGCCAAGCGGGGGGCAATACGCAGTATTTT.

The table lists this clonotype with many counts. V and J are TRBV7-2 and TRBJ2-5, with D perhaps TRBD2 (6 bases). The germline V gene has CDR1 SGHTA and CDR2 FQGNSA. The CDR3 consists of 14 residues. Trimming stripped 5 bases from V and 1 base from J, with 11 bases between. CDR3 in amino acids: CASSHSGLQETQYF. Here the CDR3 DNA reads TGTGCCAGCAGCCATAGCGGACTCCAAGAGACCCAGTACTTC.

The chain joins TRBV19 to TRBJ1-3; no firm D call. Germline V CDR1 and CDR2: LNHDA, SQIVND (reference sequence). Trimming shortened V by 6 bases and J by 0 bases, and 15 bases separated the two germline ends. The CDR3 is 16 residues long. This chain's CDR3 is CASRGSTILSGNTIYF. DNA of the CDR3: TGTGCCAGTAGGGGCTCCACCATACTCTCTGGAAACACCATATATTTT.

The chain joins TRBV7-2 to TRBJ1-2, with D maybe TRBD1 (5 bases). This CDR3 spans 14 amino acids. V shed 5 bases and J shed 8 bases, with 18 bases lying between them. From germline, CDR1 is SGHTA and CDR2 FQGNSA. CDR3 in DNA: TGTGCCAGCAGCCGGGACCCCGGCTATGGCGGCTACACCTTC. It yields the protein CASSRDPGYGGYTF.

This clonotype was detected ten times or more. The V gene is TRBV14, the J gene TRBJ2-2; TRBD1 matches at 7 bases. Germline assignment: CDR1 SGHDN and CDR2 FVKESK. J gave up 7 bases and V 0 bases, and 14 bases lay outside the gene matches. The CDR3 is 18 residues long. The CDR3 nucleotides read TGTGCCAGCAGCCAAGATCTCGTCGGTTACAGGGGAGACGGGGAGCTGTTTTTT. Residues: CASSQDLVGYRGDGELFF.

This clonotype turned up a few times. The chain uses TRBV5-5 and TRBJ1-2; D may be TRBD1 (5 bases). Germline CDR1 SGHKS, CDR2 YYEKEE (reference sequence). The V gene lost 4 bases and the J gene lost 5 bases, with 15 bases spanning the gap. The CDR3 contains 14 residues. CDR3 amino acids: CASSPQAGRYGYTF. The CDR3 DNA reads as TGTGCCAGCAGCCCGCAGGCAGGGAGATATGGCTACACCTTC.

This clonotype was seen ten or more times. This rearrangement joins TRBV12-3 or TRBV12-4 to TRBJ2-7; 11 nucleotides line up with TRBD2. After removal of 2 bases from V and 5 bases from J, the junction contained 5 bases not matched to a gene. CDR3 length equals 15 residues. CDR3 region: CASSLIAGGRNEQYF. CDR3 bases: TGTGCCAGCAGTTTAATAGCGGGAGGGAGGAACGAGCAGTACTTC.

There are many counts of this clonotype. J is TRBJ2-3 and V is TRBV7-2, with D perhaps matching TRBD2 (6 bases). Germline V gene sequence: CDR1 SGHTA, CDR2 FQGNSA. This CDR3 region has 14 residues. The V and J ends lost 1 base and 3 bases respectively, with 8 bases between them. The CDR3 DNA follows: TGTGCCAGCAGCTTAGGGAGGGTAACAGATACGCAGTATTTT. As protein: CASSLGRVTDTQYF. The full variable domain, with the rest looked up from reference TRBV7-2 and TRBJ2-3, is GAGVSQSPSNKVTEKGKDVELRCDPISGHTALYWYRQSLGQGLEFLIYFQGNSAPDKSGLPSDRFSAERTGGSVSTLTIQRTQQEDSAVYLCASSLGRVTDTQYFGPGTRLTVL.

In nucleotides, the CDR3 is TGTGCCAGCAGCCGAACAGGGGTCTACGAGCAGTACTTC. It translates to CASSRTGVYEQYF. V usage is TRBV7-2 and J usage is TRBJ2-7, with 7 bases that match TRBD1. The V and J ends lost 5 bases and 3 bases, in that order; junction bases with no gene match: 4. The V gene's germline CDR1 is SGHTA and CDR2 FQGNSA. This CDR3 region has 13 residues.

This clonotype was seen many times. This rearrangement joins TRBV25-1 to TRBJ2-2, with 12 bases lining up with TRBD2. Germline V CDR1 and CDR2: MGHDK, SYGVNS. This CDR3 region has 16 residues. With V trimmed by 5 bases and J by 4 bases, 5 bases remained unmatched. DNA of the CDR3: TGTGCCAGCAGTTTCGCTAGCGGGAGGGCCACCGGGGAGCTGTTTTTT. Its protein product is CASSFASGRATGELFF.

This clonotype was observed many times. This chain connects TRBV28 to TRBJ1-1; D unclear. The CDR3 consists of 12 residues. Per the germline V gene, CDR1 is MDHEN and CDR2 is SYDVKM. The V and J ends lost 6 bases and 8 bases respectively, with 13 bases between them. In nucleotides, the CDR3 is TGTGCCAGCAGGTTGCTCAATCGGGAAGCTTTCTTT. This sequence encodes CASRLLNREAFF.

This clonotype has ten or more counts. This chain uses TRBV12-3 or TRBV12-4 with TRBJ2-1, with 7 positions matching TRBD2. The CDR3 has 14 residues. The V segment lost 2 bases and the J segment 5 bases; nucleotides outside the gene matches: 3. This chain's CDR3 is CASSLYGRNNEQFF. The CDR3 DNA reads TGTGCCAGCAGTTTATACGGGAGGAACAATGAGCAGTTCTTC.

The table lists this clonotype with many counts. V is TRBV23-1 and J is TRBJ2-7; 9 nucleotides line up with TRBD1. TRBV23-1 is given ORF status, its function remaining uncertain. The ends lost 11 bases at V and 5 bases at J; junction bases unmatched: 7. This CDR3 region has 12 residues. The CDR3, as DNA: TGCGCCTCAAAAAACAGGGGGCACGAGCAGTACTTC. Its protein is CASKNRGHEQYF.

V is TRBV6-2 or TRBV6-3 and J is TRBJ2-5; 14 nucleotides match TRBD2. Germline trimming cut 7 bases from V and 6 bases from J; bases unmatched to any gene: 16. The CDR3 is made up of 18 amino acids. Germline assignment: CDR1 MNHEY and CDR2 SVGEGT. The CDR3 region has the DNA TGTGCCAGCACCTCCGGGACTAGCGGGAGCTCTCTTCCGAAGACCCAGTACTTC. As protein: CASTSGTSGSSLPKTQYF.

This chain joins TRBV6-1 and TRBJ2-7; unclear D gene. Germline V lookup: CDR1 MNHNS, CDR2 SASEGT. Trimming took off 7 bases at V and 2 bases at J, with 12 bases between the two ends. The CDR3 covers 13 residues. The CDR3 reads CASTSVSTYEQYF. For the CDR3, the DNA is TGTGCCAGCACGTCAGTGAGCACCTACGAGCAGTACTTC.